The clone carrying this TCR beta chain was found a few times. Its antigen is unidentified. CDR1 LNHDA and CDR2 SQIVND come from the germline V gene (reference sequence). Trimming stripped 4 bases from V and 8 bases from J, with 17 bases between. This CDR3 comprises 14 residues. These data originate in a study of early T cells in non-severe SARS-CoV-2 infection. Across the study: Sequencing of bulk RNA from unsorted whole blood was done, without chain pairing.

General study points: Private and CD4 specificities were missed by VDJdb matching, which favored anti-spike CD8 responses.

The protocol attached unique molecular identifiers to individual cDNA molecules. TCRdb recomputed calls from the 5' RACE reads with MiXCR, one row per CDR3 protein. The data show over 70,000 distinct CDR3 sequences, with around 15% seen just once and roughly 7% held by the top ten. Sequencing used whole blood. The rearrangement links TRBV19 to TRBJ1-2; D ambiguous. The sequence was collected from an adult who was a healthcare worker with PCR-confirmed SARS-CoV-2 infection or an uninfected control (not recorded which). CDR3 coding DNA: TGTGCCAGTAGTACGTCGTTAGGCGGACTCGGCTACACCTTC. This encodes CASSTSLGGLGYTF.